The 28 T cell receptor beta chains below were found in one sample sequenced in a study of read filtering for tumor transcriptome and immune sequencing. Molecular barcoded adaptors covering alpha/delta and beta/gamma chains were used on 400 to 450 ng RNA. Via MiXCR, TCRdb re-called the reads, giving one row per CDR3 protein. The sample records fewer than 100,000 distinct CDR3 sequences, roughly an eighth being singletons. The sequenced material came from a population of CD138-negative cells sorted from bone marrow. The origin of the receptors is a donor at least 40 years old with multiple myeloma.

This clonotype has a count of ten or more. The gene calls are TRBV11-2 and TRBJ2-5, with unresolved D. CDR1 is SGHAT, CDR2 FQNNGV, per germline. The CDR3 has 16 residues. V was shortened by 2 bases and J by 2 bases, with 15 bases between the two germline ends. The CDR3 DNA reads TGTGCCAGCAGCTTATGGGTTGGAGCGACTCAAGAGACCCAGTACTTC. This sequence encodes CASSLWVGATQETQYF.

This clonotype was recorded at least ten times. This chain joins TRBV10-3 and TRBJ2-7, with a possible D match to TRBD2 (6 bases). The germline gives CDR1 ENHRY, CDR2 SYGVKD. Trimming stripped 7 bases from V and 4 bases from J, with 14 bases between. The CDR3 is 13 residues long. The CDR3 reads CAITDGGGYEQYF. The CDR3 nucleotides read TGTGCCATCACCGATGGGGGAGGTTACGAGCAGTACTTC.

The sample holds many counts of this clonotype. This chain links TRBV5-1 with TRBJ2-5; TRBD2 agrees at 11 bases. There are 15 residues in the CDR3. In germline, CDR1 is SGHRS, CDR2 YFSETQ. With V trimmed by 0 bases and J by 5 bases, 3 bases remained unmatched. The CDR3, as DNA: TGCGCCAGCAGCTTGGCCCTAGCGGGAGGTGAGACCCAGTACTTC. Protein: CASSLALAGGETQYF.

This clonotype was detected ten times or more. The chain links TRBV5-1 to TRBJ2-7; 7 bases line up with TRBD2. The V and J ends lost 5 bases and 0 bases, in that order; junction bases with no gene match: 8. CDR1 and CDR2 (germline): SGHRS, YFSETQ. The CDR3 extends over 15 amino acids. DNA of the CDR3: TGCGCCAGCAGATCGTCGAGCGGGACCTCCTACGAGCAGTACTTC. This gives the protein CASRSSSGTSYEQYF.

V gene TRBV9 combines with J gene TRBJ1-3; a possible D gene is TRBD1 (6 bases). The CDR3 is 16 amino acids. The germline V gene has CDR1 SGDLS and CDR2 YYNGEE. V lost 4 bases and J lost 0, with 14 bases in between. CDR3 residues: CASSPPPDSSGNTIYF. CDR3 coding DNA: TGTGCCAGCAGCCCGCCCCCGGACAGCTCTGGAAACACCATATATTTT.

This clonotype was observed a few times. The genes are TRBV30 and TRBJ2-7; the D is unclear. The CDR3 length is 11 residues. Trimming took 4 bases from V and 3 from J, leaving 7 bases between them. Germline lookup yields CDR1 GTSNPN and CDR2 SVGIG (reference sequence). The CDR3 sequence: CAWTFNYEQYF. The CDR3 nucleotides read TGTGCCTGGACGTTCAACTACGAGCAGTACTTC.

This clonotype was detected many times. This chain connects TRBV29-1 to TRBJ1-1; TRBD1 agrees at 11 bases. After removal of 2 bases from V and 5 bases from J, the junction contained 4 bases not matched to a gene. The CDR3 runs to 14 residues. Germline CDR1 and CDR2: SQVTM and ANQGSEA. The CDR3 DNA follows: TGCAGCGTTGAACCCGGGACAGGGGGAACTGAAGCTTTCTTT. This encodes CSVEPGTGGTEAFF.

This clonotype turned up a few times. A read error may be the cause here, since a much bigger clone is one base away. The CDR3 DNA is TGTGCCAGCAGTTACGACACTGAAGCTGTCTTT. Its translation: CASSYDTEAVF. The chain recombines TRBV6-6 with TRBJ1-1; D call uncertain. The CDR3 runs to 11 residues. Germline V gene sequence: CDR1 MNHNY, CDR2 SVGAGI (reference sequence).

This clonotype has a count of ten or more. This chain joins TRBV5-1 and TRBJ1-2; 7 nucleotides line up with TRBD1. The CDR3 runs to 15 residues. Trimming took 5 bases from V and 7 from J; bases not matched to a gene: 14. In germline, CDR1 is SGHRS, CDR2 YFSETQ. CDR3: CASRSEGAHFGGYTF. The CDR3 DNA sequence: TGCGCCAGCAGATCAGAGGGGGCGCATTTTGGTGGCTACACCTTC.

This chain joins TRBV7-2 and TRBJ2-1; the match to TRBD2 covers 13 bases. There are 16 residues in the CDR3. CDR1 and CDR2 from the germline V gene are SGHTA and FQGNSA. The J segment lost 5 bases and the V segment lost 5 bases, leaving 6 bases of the junction unmatched. The CDR3 is CASSRRLAGGNNEQFF. The DNA for the CDR3 is TGTGCCAGCAGCCGCAGACTAGCGGGAGGTAACAATGAGCAGTTCTTC.

This clonotype appeared a few times. The chain recombines TRBV7-8 with TRBJ2-3; the D gene is possibly TRBD2 (6 bases). The ends were cut back, 7 bases at V and 2 bases at J, with 13 bases in the middle. The CDR3 contains 14 residues. Germline lookup yields CDR1 SGHVS and CDR2 FQNEAQ. Written as DNA, the CDR3 is TGTGCCAGCAAGGTTAGCGGATACACAGATACGCAGTATTTT. Translating it yields CASKVSGYTDTQYF.

Note on this clonotype: This could be a read error, since a much larger clone is one nucleotide away. The chain links TRBV5-1 to TRBJ1-1; 7 bases match TRBD1. The length of the CDR3 is 13 residues. CDR1 and CDR2 (germline): SGHRS, YFSETQ. This CDR3 reads CASSDGRQGEALF. The CDR3 DNA is TGCGCCAGCAGCGATGGGAGACAGGGAGAAGCTCTCTTT.

The sample holds many counts of this clonotype. The CDR3 DNA reads as TGTGCCAGCAGCTTTCTCCACGGACTGAGACAAGAGACCCAGTACTTC. Protein: CASSFLHGLRQETQYF. The chain uses TRBV7-8 and TRBJ2-5; tentative D call: TRBD2 (5 bases). V dropped 3 bases and J dropped 2 bases, with 16 bases sitting between them. Germline V gene sequence: CDR1 SGHVS, CDR2 FQNEAQ. The CDR3 consists of 16 residues.

The chain recombines TRBV20-1 with TRBJ1-5; TRBD1 agrees at 8 bases. This CDR3 is 15 amino acids long. The germline V gene has CDR1 DFQATT and CDR2 SNEGSKA (reference sequence). J was trimmed by 4 bases and V by 1 base; bases with no gene match: 6. The CDR3 DNA follows: TGCAGTGCTAGAGCAGGTGGGACAGGAAATCAGCCCCAGCATTTT. This gives the protein CSARAGGTGNQPQHF.

The V gene is TRBV19, the J gene TRBJ2-1; 9 bases fit TRBD1. The CDR3 loop spans 14 amino acids. From germline, CDR1 is LNHDA and CDR2 SQIVND (reference sequence). This CDR3 is CANSIGDRVSWQFF. The DNA for the CDR3 is TGTGCAAATAGTATAGGGGACAGGGTGTCGTGGCAGTTCTTC.

This clonotype occurred many times. This chain joins TRBV28 and TRBJ2-7, with D perhaps TRBD1 or TRBD2 (5 bases each). With 5 bases removed from V and 2 bases from J, the gap between germline ends came to 13 bases. The CDR3 length is 14 residues. From germline, CDR1 is MDHEN and CDR2 SYDVKM. The CDR3 reads CASSTGTVPYEQYF. The CDR3 DNA sequence: TGTGCCAGCAGTACCGGGACGGTGCCCTACGAGCAGTACTTC.

This clonotype was recorded many times. The V call is TRBV10-3, the J call TRBJ2-1, with D unclear. This CDR3 region has 12 residues. V dropped 4 bases and J dropped 7 bases, with 8 bases sitting between them. CDR1 is ENHRY and CDR2 is SYGVKD in the germline V gene. CDR3 region: CAISGAGNEQFF. The CDR3 DNA follows: TGTGCCATCAGTGGGGCCGGGAATGAGCAGTTCTTC.

The sample holds many counts of this clonotype. The V gene is TRBV10-3, the J gene TRBJ2-3; D unclear. V lost 0 bases and J 1 base, leaving 5 bases between the germline ends. CDR3 length: 14 amino acids. CDR1 and CDR2 from the germline V gene are ENHRY and SYGVKD. This chain's CDR3 is CAISESVGTDTQYF. The CDR3 DNA sequence: TGTGCCATCAGTGAGTCGGTCGGCACAGATACGCAGTATTTT.

This clonotype turned up a few times. This chain uses TRBV29-1 with TRBJ1-2; 7 bases agree with TRBD1. CDR3 length equals 12 residues. Germline CDR1 is SQVTM and CDR2 is ANQGSEA. Trimming removed 6 bases from V and 2 bases from J; junction bases left unmatched: 3. The CDR3 coding sequence is TGCAGCGTGGTACAGGGGAACTATGGCTACACCTTC. Translating gives CSVVQGNYGYTF.

V and J are TRBV29-1 and TRBJ2-3, with a weak D call TRBD2 (6 bases). From germline, CDR1 is SQVTM and CDR2 ANQGSEA. V was shortened by 3 bases and J by 0 bases, with 16 bases between the two germline ends. This CDR3 contains 16 residues. The CDR3 is CSVDGYLAESTDTQYF. The CDR3 DNA follows: TGCAGCGTTGATGGATATTTAGCGGAGAGCACAGATACGCAGTATTTT.

In DNA form, the CDR3 reads TGTGCCAGTAGTATTATGGGGGAGGGAAGGGGACATCGCACAGATACGCAGTATTTT. Translating it yields CASSIMGEGRGHRTDTQYF. The chain recombines TRBV19 with TRBJ2-3, with D perhaps matching TRBD2 (7 bases). CDR3 length equals 19 residues. Germline lookup yields CDR1 LNHDA and CDR2 SQIVND (reference sequence). Between the trimmed V and J ends, which lost 3 bases and 1 base, there was a span of 23 bases.

Worth noting for this clonotype: A much more abundant neighbour one base away suggests this may be a read error. The rearrangement uses TRBV7-7 and TRBJ2-1, with D hard to call. CDR1 is SSHAT and CDR2 is FNYEAQ in the germline V gene (reference sequence). Trimming cost V 2 bases and J 5 bases, with 7 bases left between them. The CDR3 runs to 13 residues. CDR3 bases: TGTGCCAGCAGCTTATACCTAGACAATGAGCAGTTCTTC. This encodes CASSLYLDNEQFF.

This clonotype was detected many times. The chain is built from TRBV29-1 and TRBJ1-1; unclear D gene. Trimming removed 6 bases from V and 0 bases from J, with 5 bases in between. The germline CDR1 and CDR2 sequences are SQVTM and ANQGSEA. The CDR3 loop spans 11 amino acids. This CDR3 reads CSVTLNTEAFF. For the CDR3, the DNA is TGCAGCGTGACATTGAACACTGAAGCTTTCTTT.

This chain links TRBV30 with TRBJ2-3; maybe TRBD1 (5 bases). The CDR3 contains 13 residues. Trimming left V 5 bases short and J 1 base short, with 10 bases between. The germline CDR1 and CDR2 sequences are GTSNPN and SVGIG (reference sequence). In nucleotides, the CDR3 is TGTGCCTGGGACCTCAGGGGCACAGATACGCAGTATTTT. It encodes CAWDLRGTDTQYF.

A remark on this clonotype: Likely a read error: the CDR3 ends without its conserved phenylalanine or tryptophan. The chain links TRBV25-1 to TRBJ2-7; TRBD2 aligns across 8 bases. Germline V gene lookup returns CDR1 MGHDK and CDR2 SYGVNS. The CDR3 totals 17 residues. This chain's CDR3 is CASGERGPSGGRSEQYL. The DNA for the CDR3 is TGTGCCAGCGGTGAGCGGGGGCCTAGCGGCGGACGTTCCGAGCAGTACCTC.

The chain links TRBV2 to TRBJ2-7; D possibly corresponds to TRBD2 (5 bases). V was pared by 2 bases and J by 7 bases, with 12 bases between. CDR1 and CDR2 from the germline V gene are SNHLY and FYNNEI. The CDR3 consists of 13 residues. Here the CDR3 DNA reads TGTGCCAGCAGTGAAAAGACTCGGGGTGAGCAGTACTTC. This translates into CASSEKTRGEQYF.

This clonotype has at least ten counts. This rearrangement joins TRBV4-2 to TRBJ1-4; D is unresolved. Germline V gene lookup returns CDR1 LGHNA and CDR2 YNFKEQ. The CDR3 has 15 amino acids. The V and J ends lost 0 bases and 4 bases respectively, with 9 bases between them. The CDR3 DNA reads TGTGCCAGCAGCCAAGAGGTTCAGTATAATGAAAAACTGTTTTTT. As protein: CASSQEVQYNEKLFF.

For this clonotype: A far larger clone differs by one base, so this is likely a read error. This chain connects TRBV7-3 to TRBJ2-1, with D possibly being TRBD1 (7 bases). In germline, CDR1 is SGHTA, CDR2 FQGTGA. This CDR3 region has 15 residues. CDR3 sequence reads: CASSGGTVPYNGQFF. In nucleotides, the CDR3 is TGTGCCAGCAGCGGGGGGACAGTACCCTACAATGGGCAGTTCTTC.